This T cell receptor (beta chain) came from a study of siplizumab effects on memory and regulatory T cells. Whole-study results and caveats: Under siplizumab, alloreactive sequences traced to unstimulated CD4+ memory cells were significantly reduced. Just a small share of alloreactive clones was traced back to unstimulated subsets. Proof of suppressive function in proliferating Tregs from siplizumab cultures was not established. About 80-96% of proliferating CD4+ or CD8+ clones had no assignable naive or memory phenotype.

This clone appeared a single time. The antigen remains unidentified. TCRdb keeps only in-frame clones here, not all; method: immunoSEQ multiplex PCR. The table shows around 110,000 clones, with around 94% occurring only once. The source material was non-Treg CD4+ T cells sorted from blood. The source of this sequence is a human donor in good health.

Here the CDR3 reads CASSLGPGGNEQFF. CDR3 DNA sequence: TGCGCCAGCAGCTTGGGGCCCGGAGGAAATGAGCAGTTCTTC. The J gene is TRBJ2-1, the V gene TRBV5-1; D is possibly TRBD2 (5 bases). The CDR3 has 14 amino acids. Germline-derived CDR1 and CDR2 are SGHRS and YFSETQ. With 0 bases removed from V and 7 bases from J, the gap between germline ends came to 11 bases. The full variable domain, completed using reference TRBV5-1 and TRBJ2-1, is KAGVTQTPRYLIKTRGQQVTLSCSPISGHRSVSWYQQTPGQGLQFLFEYFSETQRNKGNFPGRFSGRQFSNSRSEMNVSTLELGDSALYLCASSLGPGGNEQFFGPGTRLTVL.